This is a list of T cell receptor beta chains from one sample in a study of vaccination effects on CD4 cells after COVID-19. Method: immunoSEQ multiplex PCR; TCRdb's copy keeps in-frame clones and lacks some. The data show about 38,000 clones, 70% to 85% seen once. Their antigens remain unidentified. Material: CD4+ T cells from PBMCs cultured with HCoV-NL63 spike peptides, obtained after COVID-19 vaccination. The receptors were sampled from a human donor who received a COVID-19 vaccine. Some clones in this sample may be carry-over from other donors' samples. Each CDR3 is given with its conserved first and last residue. Clone sizes are given selectively: once, few, many, or a class where the clone is expanded.

TRBV15	-	TRBJ1-1	CATSRAPNTEAFF
TRBV4-2	once	TRBJ1-1	CASSQVQGGDTEAFF
TRBV2	-	TRBJ2-2	CASITGSGTGELFF
TRBV6-5	-	TRBJ1-2	CASSRSRVSVVGYTF
TRBV7-2	-	TRBJ2-5	CASSLAVLAGGYGETQYF
TRBV28	few	TRBJ1-5	CASSSLYSNQPQHF
TRBV28	-	TRBJ2-3	CASSLRLAEATPLSTDTQYF
TRBV18	-	TRBJ1-1	CASSQGTVNTEAFF
TRBV19	once	TRBJ1-1	CASSMIQGAEAFF
TRBV3-1/TRBV3-2	few	TRBJ2-5	CASSQAQGRETQYF
TRBV6-6	-	TRBJ2-5	CASSYELPAKPQYF
TRBV28	-	TRBJ1-6	CASSPARSSYNSPLHF
TRBV6-5	-	TRBJ1-1	CASIEQWRGGTEAFF
TRBV19	-	TRBJ2-2	CASSPRANTGELFF
TRBV11-2	-	TRBJ2-3	CASSSNLGVGADTQYF
TRBV7-2	-	TRBJ1-1	CASSLVGFGEAFF
TRBV3-1/TRBV3-2	-	TRBJ1-2	CASSLTSRDFASYGYTF
TRBV7-8	-	TRBJ1-2	CASSLRVANYGYTF
TRBV5-6	-	TRBJ2-4	CASSSTVIAKNIQYF
TRBV7-8	-	TRBJ2-5	CASSFNQGYETQYF
TRBV5-1	-	TRBJ1-3	CASSAQGYSGNTIYF
TRBV18	-	TRBJ1-6	CASSQQGAGNSPLHF
TRBV29-1	few	TRBJ2-1	CSVRQGTYNEQFF
TRBV10-1	few	TRBJ1-1	CASRSRRDSWTEAFF
TRBV29-1	-	TRBJ1-5	CSVGGTGGSQPQHF
TRBV19	-	TRBJ1-5	CASSIAMGGQPQHF
TRBV9	few	TRBJ2-5	CASSRGSIGETQYF
TRBV5-6	-	TRBJ2-6	CASSPGTPGANVLTF
TRBV6-5	-	TRBJ1-3	CASGTGANAGNTIYF
TRBV5-1	-	TRBJ1-4	CASSVGASWINEKLFF
TRBV28	-	TRBJ1-1	CASSIAHGAFF
TRBV30	-	TRBJ1-3	CAWSKYFGEGFGSGNTIYF
TRBV18	-	TRBJ1-3	CASSPWTVSGNTIYF
TRBV28	-	TRBJ1-1	CASRDSPEAFF
TRBV14	-	TRBJ1-1	CASSHRIRGTEAFF
TRBV3-1/TRBV3-2	-	TRBJ2-7	CASSPQRGFTYEQYF
TRBV6-4	-	TRBJ2-2	CASKRGINTGELFF
TRBV12-3/TRBV12-4	-	TRBJ1-2	CASSFGQVGYTF
TRBV6-6	few	TRBJ1-2	CASKVGQGPAGYGYTF
TRBV24-1	-	TRBJ2-5	CATSDLGHQETQYF